The clone carrying this T cell receptor beta chain has just one count. The data were obtained in a study of CD8 T cells in Susac syndrome. Study details: Patients with Susac syndrome, at blood draw, were therapy-naive, on corticosteroids, or on intravenous immunoglobulin alone.

The recently defined diagnostic criteria for definite or probable disease were met by the Susac syndrome patients. Both CD4+ and CD8+ T cells were negatively isolated, and TEMRA cells underwent FACS enrichment. Germline V gives CDR1 MGHRA, CDR2 YSYEKL. CDR3 length: 16 residues. The V segment lost 2 bases and the J segment 1 base; nucleotides outside the gene matches: 7. After extraction with the RNeasy kit, about 0.45 to 1 ug of the RNA was reverse transcribed using random hexamers. Amplification of TCR beta CDR3 spanned 54 Vbeta and 13 Jbeta via immunoSEQ multiplex PCR. Using its own MiXCR run on the immunoSEQ multiplex PCR reads, TCRdb lists one record per CDR3 protein. The table has around 71,000 distinct CDR3 sequences, roughly 93% seen once; the top ten hold roughly 0.16%.

The sequence was collected from a human donor with Susac syndrome. Material: CD4+ T cells from PBMCs. The V call is TRBV4-1, the J call TRBJ1-1; 7 nucleotides line up with TRBD1. The CDR3 nucleotides are TGCGCCAGCAGCCAACCGCCGGGACAGAGGAACACTGAAGCTTTCTTT. This gives the protein CASSQPPGQRNTEAFF.